A single count supports the clone carrying this T cell receptor beta chain. The antigen is unknown. Sequencing used immunoSEQ multiplex PCR; TCRdb keeps in-frame clones, though not all of them. The repertoire has 100,000 to 120,000 clones, nearly 97% of them found once; the top ten carry 0.67%. The CDR3 has 16 amino acids. The source of the sample is a study of cytomegalovirus exposure and HLA in healthy donors. Study context: Later, an analysis reported that the approximately 120 validation repertoires had used the same platform as the approximately 660 first-cohort repertoires.

Notes on the study in general: In vitro data verified a few CMV-associated chains as specific for CMV antigens. Among TCR sequences, most were rare, though some public TCRs appeared in many donors. The study listed roughly 160 cytomegalovirus-associated TCR beta chains.

The rearrangement joins TRBV21-1 to TRBJ1-5. TRBV21-1 is annotated as a pseudogene. This receptor was taken from a woman under 30 in good health and CMV-seronegative. Sequenced input: PBMCs. The CDR3 DNA sequence: TGTGCCAGCATGTACTCCGTCCGGGTTAGCAATCAGCCCCAGCATTTT. Residues: CASMYSVRVSNQPQHF.